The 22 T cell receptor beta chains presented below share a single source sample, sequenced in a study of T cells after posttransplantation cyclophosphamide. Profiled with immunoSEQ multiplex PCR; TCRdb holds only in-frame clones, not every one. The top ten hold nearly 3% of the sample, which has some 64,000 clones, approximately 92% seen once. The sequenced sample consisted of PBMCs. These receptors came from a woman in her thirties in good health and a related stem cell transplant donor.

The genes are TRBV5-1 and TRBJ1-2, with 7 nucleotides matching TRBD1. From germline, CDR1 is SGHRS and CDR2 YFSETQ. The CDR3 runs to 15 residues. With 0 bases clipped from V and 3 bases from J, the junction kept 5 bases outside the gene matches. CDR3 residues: CASSLVGQGDYGYTF. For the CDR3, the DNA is TGCGCCAGCAGCTTGGTTGGGCAGGGGGACTATGGCTACACCTTC.

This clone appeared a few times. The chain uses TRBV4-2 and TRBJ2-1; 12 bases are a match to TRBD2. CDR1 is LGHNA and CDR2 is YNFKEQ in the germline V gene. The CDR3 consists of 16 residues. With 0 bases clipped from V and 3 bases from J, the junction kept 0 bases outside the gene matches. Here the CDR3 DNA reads TGTGCCAGCAGCCAAGAGACTAGCGGGGGCTACAATGAGCAGTTCTTC. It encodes CASSQETSGGYNEQFF.

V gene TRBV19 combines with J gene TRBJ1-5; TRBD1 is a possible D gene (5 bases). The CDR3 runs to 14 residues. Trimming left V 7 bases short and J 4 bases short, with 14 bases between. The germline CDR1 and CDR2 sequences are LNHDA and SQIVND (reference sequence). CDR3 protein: CASMGLGHNQPQHF. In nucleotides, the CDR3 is TGTGCCAGTATGGGTCTGGGGCATAATCAGCCCCAGCATTTT.

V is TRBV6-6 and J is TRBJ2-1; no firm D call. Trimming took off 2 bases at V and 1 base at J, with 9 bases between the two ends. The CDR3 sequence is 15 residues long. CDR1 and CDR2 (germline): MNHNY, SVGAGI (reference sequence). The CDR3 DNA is TGTGCCAGCAGTTACCCGACGAATTCCTACAATGAGCAGTTCTTC. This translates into CASSYPTNSYNEQFF.

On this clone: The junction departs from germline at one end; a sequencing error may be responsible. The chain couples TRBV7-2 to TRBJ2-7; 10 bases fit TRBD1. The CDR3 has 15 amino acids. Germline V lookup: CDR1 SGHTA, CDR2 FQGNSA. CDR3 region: CASSLAPGQGVKENF. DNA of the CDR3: TGTGCCAGCAGCTTAGCCCCTGGACAGGGGGTGAAGGAGAACTTC.

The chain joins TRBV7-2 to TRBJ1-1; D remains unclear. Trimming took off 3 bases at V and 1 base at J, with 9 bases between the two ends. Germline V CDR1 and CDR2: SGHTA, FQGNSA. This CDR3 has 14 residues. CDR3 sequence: CASSFSRANTEAFF. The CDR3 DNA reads TGTGCCAGCAGCTTTTCGCGGGCGAACACTGAAGCTTTCTTT.

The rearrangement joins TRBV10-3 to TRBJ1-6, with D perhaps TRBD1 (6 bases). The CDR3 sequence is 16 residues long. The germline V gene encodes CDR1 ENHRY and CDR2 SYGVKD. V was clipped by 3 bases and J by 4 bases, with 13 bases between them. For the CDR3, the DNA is TGTGCCATCAGTGAAGGGGGAGCGGAGTATAATTCACCCCTCCACTTT. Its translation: CAISEGGAEYNSPLHF.

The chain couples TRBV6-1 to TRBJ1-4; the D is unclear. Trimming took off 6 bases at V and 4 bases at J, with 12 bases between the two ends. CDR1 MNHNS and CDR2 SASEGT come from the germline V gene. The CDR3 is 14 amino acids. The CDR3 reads CASRVTRSNEKLFF. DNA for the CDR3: TGTGCCAGCAGAGTGACACGGAGTAATGAAAAACTGTTTTTT.

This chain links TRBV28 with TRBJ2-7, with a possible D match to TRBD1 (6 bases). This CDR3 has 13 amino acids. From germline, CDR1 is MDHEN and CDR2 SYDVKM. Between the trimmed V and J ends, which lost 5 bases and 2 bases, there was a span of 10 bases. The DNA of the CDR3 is TGTGCCAGCAGTCAGGACAGCACCTACGAGCAGTACTTC. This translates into CASSQDSTYEQYF.

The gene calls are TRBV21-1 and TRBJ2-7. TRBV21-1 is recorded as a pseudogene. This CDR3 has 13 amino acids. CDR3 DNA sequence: TGTGCCAGCAGCAAACCTCAACCCTACGAGCAGTACTTC. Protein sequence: CASSKPQPYEQYF.

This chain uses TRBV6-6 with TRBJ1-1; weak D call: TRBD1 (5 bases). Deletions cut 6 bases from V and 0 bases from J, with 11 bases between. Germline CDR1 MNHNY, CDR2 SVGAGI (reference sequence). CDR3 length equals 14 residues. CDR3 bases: TGTGCCAGCAGCCGAGGGACGGTGAACACTGAAGCTTTCTTT. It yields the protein CASSRGTVNTEAFF.

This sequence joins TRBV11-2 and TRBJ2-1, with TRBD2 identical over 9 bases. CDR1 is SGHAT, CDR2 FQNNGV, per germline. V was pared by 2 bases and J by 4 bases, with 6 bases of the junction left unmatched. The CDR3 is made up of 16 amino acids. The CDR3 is CASSLRPSGEYNEQFF. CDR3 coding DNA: TGTGCCAGCAGCTTACGGCCTAGCGGGGAATACAATGAGCAGTTCTTC.

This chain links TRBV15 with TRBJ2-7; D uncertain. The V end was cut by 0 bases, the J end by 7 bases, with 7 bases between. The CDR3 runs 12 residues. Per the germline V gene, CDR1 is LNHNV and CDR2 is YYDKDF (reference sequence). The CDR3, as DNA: TGTGCCACCAGCAGAGAACTGGGGGAGCAGTACTTC. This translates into CATSRELGEQYF.

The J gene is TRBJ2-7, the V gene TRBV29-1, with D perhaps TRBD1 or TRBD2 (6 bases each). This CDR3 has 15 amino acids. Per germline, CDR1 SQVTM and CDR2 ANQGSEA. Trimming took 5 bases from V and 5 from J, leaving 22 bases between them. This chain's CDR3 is CSVRRGAGAVDEQYF. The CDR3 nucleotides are TGCAGCGTTCGGAGGGGGGCAGGGGCGGTGGACGAGCAGTACTTC.

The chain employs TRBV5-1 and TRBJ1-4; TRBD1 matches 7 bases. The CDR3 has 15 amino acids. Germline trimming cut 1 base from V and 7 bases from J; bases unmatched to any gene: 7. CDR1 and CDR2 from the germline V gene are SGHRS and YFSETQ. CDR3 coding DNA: TGCGCCAGCAGCTTGAACGACAGGGCGGGTGAAAAACTGTTTTTT. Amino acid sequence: CASSLNDRAGEKLFF.

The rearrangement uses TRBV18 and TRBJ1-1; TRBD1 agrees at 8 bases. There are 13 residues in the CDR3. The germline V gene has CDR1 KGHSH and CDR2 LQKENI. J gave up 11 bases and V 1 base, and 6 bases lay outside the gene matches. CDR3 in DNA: TGTGCCAGCTCACCACGAGACAGGGGCATCGCTTTCTTT. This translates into CASSPRDRGIAFF.

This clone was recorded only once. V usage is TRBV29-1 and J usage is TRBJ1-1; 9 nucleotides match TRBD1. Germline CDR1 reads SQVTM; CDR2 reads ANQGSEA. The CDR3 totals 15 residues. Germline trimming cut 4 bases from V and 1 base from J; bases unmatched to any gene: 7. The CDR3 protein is CSVGSGQGKNTEAFF. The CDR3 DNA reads TGCAGCGTTGGGAGTGGACAGGGGAAGAACACTGAAGCTTTCTTT.

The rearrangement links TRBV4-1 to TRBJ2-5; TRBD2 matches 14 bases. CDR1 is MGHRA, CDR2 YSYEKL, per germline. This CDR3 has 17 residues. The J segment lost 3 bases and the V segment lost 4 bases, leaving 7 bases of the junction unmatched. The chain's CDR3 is CASSRWGLAGVEETQYF. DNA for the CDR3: TGCGCCAGCAGCCGCTGGGGACTAGCGGGGGTCGAAGAGACCCAGTACTTC.

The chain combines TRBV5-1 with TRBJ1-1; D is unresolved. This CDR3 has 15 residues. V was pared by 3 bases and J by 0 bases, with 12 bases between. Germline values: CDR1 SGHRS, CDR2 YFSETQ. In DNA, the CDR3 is TGCGCCAGCAGCTCCAGCAGAAACATGAACACTGAAGCTTTCTTT. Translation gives CASSSSRNMNTEAFF.

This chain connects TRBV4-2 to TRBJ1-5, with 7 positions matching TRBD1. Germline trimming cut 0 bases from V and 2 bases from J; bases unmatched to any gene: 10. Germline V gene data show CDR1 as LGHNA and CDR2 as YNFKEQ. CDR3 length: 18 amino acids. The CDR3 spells CASSQDVQGLRGNQPQHF. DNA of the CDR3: TGTGCCAGCAGCCAAGACGTACAGGGGTTGAGGGGCAATCAGCCCCAGCATTTT.

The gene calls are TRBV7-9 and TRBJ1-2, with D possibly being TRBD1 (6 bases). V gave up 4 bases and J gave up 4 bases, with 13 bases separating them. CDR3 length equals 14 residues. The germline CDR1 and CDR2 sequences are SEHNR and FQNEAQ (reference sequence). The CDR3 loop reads CASSSQGLSYGYTF. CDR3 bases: TGTGCCAGCAGCTCACAGGGACTTAGCTATGGCTACACCTTC.

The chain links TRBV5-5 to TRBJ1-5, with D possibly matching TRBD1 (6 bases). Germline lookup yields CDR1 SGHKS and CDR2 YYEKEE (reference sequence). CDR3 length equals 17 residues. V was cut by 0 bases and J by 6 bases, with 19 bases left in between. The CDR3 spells CASSLALSGGAGQPQHF. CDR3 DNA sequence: TGTGCCAGCAGCTTGGCCCTTAGCGGGGGGGCGGGTCAGCCCCAGCATTTT.